These 5 T cell receptor beta chains were all obtained from the same sample, sequenced in a study of Ad26.COV2.S vaccination and SARS-CoV-2 variants. Sample treatment: roughly 20 received Ad26.COV2.S at low or high dose, single or two shots; 5 received placebo; per-sample allocation not given. Sampling was done on day 63 after the first vaccine or placebo injection. TCRdb keeps only in-frame clones here, not all; method: immunoSEQ multiplex PCR. The data contain some 290,000 clones, about 82% of them singletons. Sequences were derived from peripheral blood, sampled in a trial of Ad26.COV2.S vaccine versus placebo. The receptors here all came from a person aged 18-60 years who received the Ad26.COV2.S COVID-19 vaccine or a placebo.

This clone was detected only once. V usage is TRBV30 and J usage is TRBJ1-2; perhaps TRBD1 as D (5 bases). With 3 bases removed from V and 4 bases from J, the gap between germline ends came to 12 bases. Looked up from germline, CDR1 is GTSNPN and CDR2 is SVGIG (reference sequence). This CDR3 contains 13 residues. The CDR3 is CAWSSGTVYGYTF. CDR3 nucleotide sequence: TGTGCCTGGAGCTCCGGGACGGTCTATGGCTACACCTTC.

V is TRBV7-9 and J is TRBJ2-3; no clear D. Trimming left V 5 bases short and J 6 bases short, with 9 bases between. Per the germline V gene, CDR1 is SEHNR and CDR2 is FQNEAQ (reference sequence). This CDR3 contains 12 residues. CDR3 nucleotides: TGTGCCAGCAGCATCCCCACGGATACGCAGTATTTT. Its protein product is CASSIPTDTQYF.

This CDR3 reads CASSSNTGELFF. CDR3 nucleotide sequence: TGTGCCAGCAGCTCCAACACCGGGGAGCTGTTTTTT. The genes are TRBV7-9 and TRBJ2-2; D ambiguous. The V gene's germline CDR1 is SEHNR and CDR2 FQNEAQ (reference sequence). The CDR3 extends over 12 amino acids. V lost 4 bases to trimming and J lost 2 bases, with 2 bases between them.

The table lists this clone with a count of one. The chain couples TRBV6-6 to TRBJ1-5; 7 nucleotides line up with TRBD1. The CDR3 is 16 residues long. V was pared by 0 bases and J by 0 bases, with 2 bases of the junction left unmatched. The V gene's germline CDR1 is MNHNY and CDR2 SVGAGI (reference sequence). CDR3 sequence (DNA): TGTGCCAGCAGTTACTCGGGACAGTATAGCAATCAGCCCCAGCATTTT. Amino acid sequence: CASSYSGQYSNQPQHF.

This clone has just a few counts. The chain is built from TRBV27 and TRBJ2-1; 8 bases are a match to TRBD2. Germline assignment: CDR1 MNHEY and CDR2 SMNVEV (reference sequence). Germline trimming cut 2 bases from V and 7 bases from J; bases unmatched to any gene: 10. There are 16 residues in the CDR3. CDR3 in amino acids: CASSLPTPGGENEQFF. CDR3 nucleotide sequence: TGTGCCAGCAGTTTACCCACCCCGGGGGGGGAAAATGAGCAGTTCTTC.